This T cell receptor beta chain comes out of a study of cytomegalovirus exposure and HLA in healthy donors. Study-wide findings and caveats: Altogether, 150 to 200 TCR beta chains were recorded as cytomegalovirus-associated.

Libraries were prepared by immunoSEQ multiplex PCR; TCRdb keeps only in-frame clonotypes and omits some of them. The sample yields more than 150,000 clones, 88% seen once. Details on this clone: No antigen is known for it.

Germline V gene lookup returns CDR1 WSHSY and CDR2 SAAADI. The V gene lost 0 bases and the J gene lost 0 bases, with 5 bases spanning the gap. This CDR3 is built from 14 residues. Sequenced input: PBMCs. The V call is TRBV10-2, the J call TRBJ1-1, with D unclear. The clonotype originates from a man aged 18 to 29 in good health and CMV-seronegative. DNA of the CDR3: TGCGCCAGCAGTGAGTCTCGGGTGAACACTGAAGCTTTCTTT. Protein product: CASSESRVNTEAFF.